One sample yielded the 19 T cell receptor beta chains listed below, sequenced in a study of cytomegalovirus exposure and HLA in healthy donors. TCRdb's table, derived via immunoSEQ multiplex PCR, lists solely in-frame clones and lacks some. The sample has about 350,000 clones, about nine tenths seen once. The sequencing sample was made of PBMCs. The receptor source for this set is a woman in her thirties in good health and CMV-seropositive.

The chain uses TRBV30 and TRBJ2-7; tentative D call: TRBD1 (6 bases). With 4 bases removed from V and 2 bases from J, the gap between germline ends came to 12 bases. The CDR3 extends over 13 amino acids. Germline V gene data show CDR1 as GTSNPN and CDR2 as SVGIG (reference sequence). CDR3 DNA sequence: TGTGCCTGGATGCGCCAGGGGACCTACGAGCAGTACTTC. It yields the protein CAWMRQGTYEQYF.

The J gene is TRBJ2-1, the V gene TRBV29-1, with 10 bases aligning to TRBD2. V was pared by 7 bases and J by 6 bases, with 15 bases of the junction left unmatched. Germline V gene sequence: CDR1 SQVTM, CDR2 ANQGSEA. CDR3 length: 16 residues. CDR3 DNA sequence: TGCAGCGCCGACCCCGTGGATAGCGGGGGGATCAATGAGCAGTTCTTC. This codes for CSADPVDSGGINEQFF.

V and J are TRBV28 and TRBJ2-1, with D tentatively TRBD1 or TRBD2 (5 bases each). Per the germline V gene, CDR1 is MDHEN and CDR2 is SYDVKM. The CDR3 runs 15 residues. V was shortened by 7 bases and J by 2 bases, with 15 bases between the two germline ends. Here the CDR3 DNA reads TGTGCCAGCATGTTCCGGGACGTACCCTACAATGAGCAGTTCTTC. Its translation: CASMFRDVPYNEQFF.

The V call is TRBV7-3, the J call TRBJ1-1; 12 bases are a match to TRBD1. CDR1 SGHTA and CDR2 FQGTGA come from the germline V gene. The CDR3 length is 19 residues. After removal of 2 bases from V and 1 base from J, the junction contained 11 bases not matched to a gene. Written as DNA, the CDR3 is TGTGCCAGCAGCTTAGGATACGACGGGACAGGGGGCGAGAACACTGAAGCTTTCTTT. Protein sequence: CASSLGYDGTGGENTEAFF.

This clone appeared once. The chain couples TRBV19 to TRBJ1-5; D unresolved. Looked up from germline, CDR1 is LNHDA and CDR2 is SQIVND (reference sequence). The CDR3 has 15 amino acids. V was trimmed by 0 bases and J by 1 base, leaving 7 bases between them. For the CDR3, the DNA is TGTGCCAGTAGTATAGATGGGTACAGCAATCAGCCCCAGCATTTT. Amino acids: CASSIDGYSNQPQHF.

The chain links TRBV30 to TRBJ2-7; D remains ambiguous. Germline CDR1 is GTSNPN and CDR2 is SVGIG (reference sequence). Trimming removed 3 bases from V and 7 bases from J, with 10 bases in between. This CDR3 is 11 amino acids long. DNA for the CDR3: TGTGCCTGGAGGGGCCCCAAAGAGCAGTACTTC. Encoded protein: CAWRGPKEQYF.

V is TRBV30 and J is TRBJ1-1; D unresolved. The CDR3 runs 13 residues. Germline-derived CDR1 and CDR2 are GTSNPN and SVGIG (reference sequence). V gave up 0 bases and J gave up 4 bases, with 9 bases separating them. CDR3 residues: CAWSVTTGTEAFF. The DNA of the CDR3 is TGTGCCTGGAGTGTAACGACGGGCACTGAAGCTTTCTTT.

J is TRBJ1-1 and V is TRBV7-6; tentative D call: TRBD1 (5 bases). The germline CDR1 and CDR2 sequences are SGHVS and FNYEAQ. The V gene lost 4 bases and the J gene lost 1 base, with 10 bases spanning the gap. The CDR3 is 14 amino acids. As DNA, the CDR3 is TGTGCCAGCAGCTCTGCTGGACAGAACACTGAAGCTTTCTTT. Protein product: CASSSAGQNTEAFF.

The CDR3 DNA reads TGTGCCTGGAGCCCCCGGGACAGATACAATCAGCCCCAGCATTTT. Translating it yields CAWSPRDRYNQPQHF. V and J are TRBV30 and TRBJ1-5; 7 nucleotides line up with TRBD1. The CDR3 is 15 amino acids. Germline V CDR1 and CDR2: GTSNPN, SVGIG (reference sequence). V lost 3 bases to trimming and J lost 3 bases; unmatched junction nucleotides: 8.

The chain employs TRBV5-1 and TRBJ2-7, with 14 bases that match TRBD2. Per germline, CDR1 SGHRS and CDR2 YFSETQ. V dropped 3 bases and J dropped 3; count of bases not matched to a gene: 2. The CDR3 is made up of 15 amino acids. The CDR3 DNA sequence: TGCGCCAGCAGCTACGGACTAGCGGGGGGCTACGAGCAGTACTTC. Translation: CASSYGLAGGYEQYF.

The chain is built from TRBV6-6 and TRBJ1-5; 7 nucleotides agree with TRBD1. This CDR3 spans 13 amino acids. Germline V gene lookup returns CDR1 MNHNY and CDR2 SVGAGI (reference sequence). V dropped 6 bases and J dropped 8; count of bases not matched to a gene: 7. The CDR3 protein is CASRQGGGEPQHF. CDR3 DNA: TGTGCCAGCAGGCAGGGGGGCGGTGAGCCCCAGCATTTT.

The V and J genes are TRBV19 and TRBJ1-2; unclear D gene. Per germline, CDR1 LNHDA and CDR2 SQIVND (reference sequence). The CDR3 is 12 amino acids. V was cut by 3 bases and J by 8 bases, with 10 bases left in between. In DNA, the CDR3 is TGTGCCAGTAGTATTAGGTCGGGAGGCTACACCTTC. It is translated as CASSIRSGGYTF. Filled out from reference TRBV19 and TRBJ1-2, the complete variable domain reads DGGITQSPKYLFRKEGQNVTLSCEQNLNHDAMYWYRQDPGQGLRLIYYSQIVNDFQKGDIAEGYSVSREKKESFPLTVTSAQKNPTAFYLCASSIRSGGYTFGSGTRLTVV.

The CDR3 spells CASSSMDRGRLNYGYTF. In DNA, the CDR3 is TGTGCCAGCAGCTCCATGGACAGGGGGCGGCTTAACTATGGCTACACCTTC. The rearrangement uses TRBV7-2 and TRBJ1-2; 11 bases are a match to TRBD1. The CDR3 spans 17 residues. The germline gives CDR1 SGHTA, CDR2 FQGNSA. With V trimmed by 4 bases and J by 1 base, 8 bases remained unmatched.

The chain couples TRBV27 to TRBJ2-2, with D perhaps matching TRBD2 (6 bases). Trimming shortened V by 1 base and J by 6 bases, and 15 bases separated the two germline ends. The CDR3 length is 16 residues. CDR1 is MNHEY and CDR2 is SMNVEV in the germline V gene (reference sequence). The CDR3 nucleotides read TGTGCCAGCAGTTTATTGGCGGGACTCTCGCCCGGGGAGCTGTTTTTT. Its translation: CASSLLAGLSPGELFF.

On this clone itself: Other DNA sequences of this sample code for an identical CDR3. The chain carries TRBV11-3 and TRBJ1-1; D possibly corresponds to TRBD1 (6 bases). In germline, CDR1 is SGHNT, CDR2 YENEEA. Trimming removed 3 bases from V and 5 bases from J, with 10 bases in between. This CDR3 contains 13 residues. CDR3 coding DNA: TGTGCCAGCAGCTTGGTAAGGGGGACTGAAGCTTTCTTT. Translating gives CASSLVRGTEAFF.

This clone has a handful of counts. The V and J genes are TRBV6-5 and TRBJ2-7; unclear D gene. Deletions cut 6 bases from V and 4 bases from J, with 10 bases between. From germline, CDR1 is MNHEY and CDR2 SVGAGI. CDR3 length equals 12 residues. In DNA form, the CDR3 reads TGTGCCAGCAGGAGCCCCAAGTACGAGCAGTACTTC. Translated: CASRSPKYEQYF.

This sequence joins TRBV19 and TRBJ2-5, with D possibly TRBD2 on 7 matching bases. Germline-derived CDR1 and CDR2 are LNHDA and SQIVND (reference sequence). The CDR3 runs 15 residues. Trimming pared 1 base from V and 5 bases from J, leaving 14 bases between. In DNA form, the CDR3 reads TGTGCCAGTAGTATAGTGAGGGGGGGGATGGAGACCCAGTACTTC. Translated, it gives CASSIVRGGMETQYF.

The CDR3 sequence: CASSLESTPYNEQFF. The DNA for the CDR3 is TGTGCCAGCAGCTTGGAATCTACCCCGTACAATGAGCAGTTCTTC. V is TRBV5-6 and J is TRBJ2-1, with D unresolved. V was shortened by 0 bases and J by 4 bases, with 11 bases between the two germline ends. CDR1 is SGHDT, CDR2 YYEEEE, per germline. There are 15 residues in the CDR3.

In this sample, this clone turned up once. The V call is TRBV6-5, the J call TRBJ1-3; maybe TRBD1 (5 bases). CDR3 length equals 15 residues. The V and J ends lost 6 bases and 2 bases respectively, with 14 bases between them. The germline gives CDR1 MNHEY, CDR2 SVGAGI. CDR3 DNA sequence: TGTGCCAGCAGCCGATATCAGGGCCCTGGAAACACCATATATTTT. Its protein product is CASSRYQGPGNTIYF.